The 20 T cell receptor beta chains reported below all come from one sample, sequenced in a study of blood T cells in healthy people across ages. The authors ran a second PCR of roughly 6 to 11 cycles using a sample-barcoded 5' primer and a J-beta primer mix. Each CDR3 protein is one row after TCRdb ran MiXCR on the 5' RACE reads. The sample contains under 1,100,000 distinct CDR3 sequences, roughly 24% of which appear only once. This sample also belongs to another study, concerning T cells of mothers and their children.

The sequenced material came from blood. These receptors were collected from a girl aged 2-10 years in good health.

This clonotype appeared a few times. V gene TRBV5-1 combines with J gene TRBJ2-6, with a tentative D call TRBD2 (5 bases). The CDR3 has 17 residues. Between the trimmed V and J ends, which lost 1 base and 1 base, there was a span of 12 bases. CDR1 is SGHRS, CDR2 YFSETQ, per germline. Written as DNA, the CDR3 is TGCGCCAGCAGCTTGAACGGGATCCGATCTGGGGCCAACGTCCTGACTTTC. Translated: CASSLNGIRSGANVLTF.

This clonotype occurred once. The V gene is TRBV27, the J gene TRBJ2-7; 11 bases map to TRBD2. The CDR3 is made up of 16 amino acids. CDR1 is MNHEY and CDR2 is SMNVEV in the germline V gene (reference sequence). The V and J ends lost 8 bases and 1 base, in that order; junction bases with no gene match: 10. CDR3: CASRLQLAGASYEQYF. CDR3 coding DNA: TGTGCCAGCCGTCTCCAACTAGCGGGGGCTTCCTACGAGCAGTACTTC.

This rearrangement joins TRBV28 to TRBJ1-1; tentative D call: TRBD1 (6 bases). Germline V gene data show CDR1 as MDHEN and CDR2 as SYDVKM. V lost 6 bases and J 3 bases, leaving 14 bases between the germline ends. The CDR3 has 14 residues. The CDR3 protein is CASRGTGQYTEAFF. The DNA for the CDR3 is TGTGCCAGCAGGGGAACAGGGCAGTACACTGAAGCTTTCTTT.

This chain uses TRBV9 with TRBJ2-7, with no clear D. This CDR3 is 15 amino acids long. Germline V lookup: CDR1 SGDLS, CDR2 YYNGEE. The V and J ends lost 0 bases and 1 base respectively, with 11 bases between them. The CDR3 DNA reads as TGTGCCAGCAGCGTAGAGGTTGCCCGTTCCTACGAGCAGTACTTC. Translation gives CASSVEVARSYEQYF.

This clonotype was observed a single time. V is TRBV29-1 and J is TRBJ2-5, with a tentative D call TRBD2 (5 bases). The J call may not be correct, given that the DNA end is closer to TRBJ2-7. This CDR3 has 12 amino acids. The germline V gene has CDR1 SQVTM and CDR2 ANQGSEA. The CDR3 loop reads CSAEGITYEQYF. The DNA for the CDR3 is TGCAGCGCCGAGGGAATTACCTACGAGCAGTACTTC.

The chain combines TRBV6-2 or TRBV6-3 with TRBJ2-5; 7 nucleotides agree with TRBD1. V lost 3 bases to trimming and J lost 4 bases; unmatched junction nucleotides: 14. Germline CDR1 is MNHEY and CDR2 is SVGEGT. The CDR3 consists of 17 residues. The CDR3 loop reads CASSYGNLQGWLETQYF. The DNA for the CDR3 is TGTGCCAGCAGTTATGGAAACCTACAGGGGTGGTTAGAGACCCAGTACTTC.

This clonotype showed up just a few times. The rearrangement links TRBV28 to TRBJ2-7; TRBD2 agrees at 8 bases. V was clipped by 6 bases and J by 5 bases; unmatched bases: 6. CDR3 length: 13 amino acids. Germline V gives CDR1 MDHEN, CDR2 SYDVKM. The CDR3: CASSTGGSNEQYF. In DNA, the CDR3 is TGTGCCAGCAGCACGGGAGGGTCCAACGAGCAGTACTTC. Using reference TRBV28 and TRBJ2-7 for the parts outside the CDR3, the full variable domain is DVKVTQSSRYLVKRTGEKVFLECVQDMDHENMFWYRQDPGLGLRLIYFSYDVKMKEKGDIPEGYSVSREKKERFSLILESASTNQTSMYLCASSTGGSNEQYFGPGTRLTVT.

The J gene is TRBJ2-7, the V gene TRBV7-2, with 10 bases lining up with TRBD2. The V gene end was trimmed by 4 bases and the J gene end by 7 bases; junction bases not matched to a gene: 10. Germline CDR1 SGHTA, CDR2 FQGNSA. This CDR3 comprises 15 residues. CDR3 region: CASSYIAGGPDEQYF. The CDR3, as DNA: TGTGCCAGCAGCTACATAGCGGGAGGCCCCGATGAGCAGTACTTC.

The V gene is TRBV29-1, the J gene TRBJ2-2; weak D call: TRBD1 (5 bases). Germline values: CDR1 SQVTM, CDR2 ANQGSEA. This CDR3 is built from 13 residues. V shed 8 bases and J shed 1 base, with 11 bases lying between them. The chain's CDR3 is CSIRTGNTGELFF. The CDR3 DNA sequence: TGCAGCATAAGAACAGGGAACACCGGGGAGCTGTTTTTT.

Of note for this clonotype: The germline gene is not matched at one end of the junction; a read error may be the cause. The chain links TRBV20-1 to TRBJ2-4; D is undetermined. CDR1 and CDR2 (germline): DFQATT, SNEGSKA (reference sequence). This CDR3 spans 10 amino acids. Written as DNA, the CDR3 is TGCAGTGCTGGAGAAAACATTCAGTACTTC. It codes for CSAGENIQYF.

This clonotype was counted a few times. CDR3 coding DNA: TGCGCCAGCAGCGACTTACGGGCGGGGGTATTATTGGAGACCCAGTACTTC. Translation gives CASSDLRAGVLLETQYF. V gene TRBV5-1 combines with J gene TRBJ2-1; the match to TRBD2 covers 7 bases. With the DNA end fitting TRBJ2-5 better, the J assignment may be wrong. CDR1 and CDR2 (germline): SGHRS, YFSETQ. This CDR3 region has 17 residues.

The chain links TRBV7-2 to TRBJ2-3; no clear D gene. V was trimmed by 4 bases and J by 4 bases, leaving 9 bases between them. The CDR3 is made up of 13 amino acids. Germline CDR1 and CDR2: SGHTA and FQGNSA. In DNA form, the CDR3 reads TGTGCCAGCAGCTCCCAGGTCCCAGATACGCAGTATTTT. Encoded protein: CASSSQVPDTQYF.

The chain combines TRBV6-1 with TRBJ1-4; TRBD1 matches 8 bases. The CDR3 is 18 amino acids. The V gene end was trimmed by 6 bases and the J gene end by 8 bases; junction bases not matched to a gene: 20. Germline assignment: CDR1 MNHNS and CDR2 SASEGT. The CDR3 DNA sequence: TGTGCCAGCAGCCCGGAGCTCAGAGCGACAGGGGTGTTGGAAAAACTGTTTTTT. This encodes CASSPELRATGVLEKLFF.

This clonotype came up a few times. As DNA, the CDR3 is TGCAGTGCCCCCGGACTAGCGGGGGGTTATGAGACCCAGTACTTC. This encodes CSAPGLAGGYETQYF. This rearrangement joins TRBV20-1 to TRBJ2-5; 14 bases line up with TRBD2. The CDR3 totals 15 residues. The germline V gene encodes CDR1 DFQATT and CDR2 SNEGSKA (reference sequence). V lost 6 bases and J lost 5; bases outside the gene matches: 8.

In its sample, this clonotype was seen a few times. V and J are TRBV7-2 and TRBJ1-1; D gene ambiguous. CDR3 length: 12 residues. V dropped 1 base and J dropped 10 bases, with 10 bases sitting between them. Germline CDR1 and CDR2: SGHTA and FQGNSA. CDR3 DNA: TGTGCCAGCAGCTTAGGACGCCGAGGAGCTTTCTTT. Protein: CASSLGRRGAFF.

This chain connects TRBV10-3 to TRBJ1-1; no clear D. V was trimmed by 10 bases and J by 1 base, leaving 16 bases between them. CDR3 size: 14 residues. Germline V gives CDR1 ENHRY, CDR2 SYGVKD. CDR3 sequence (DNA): TGTGCCACCGTCGGCAGGATGGAGAACACTGAAGCTTTCTTT. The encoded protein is CATVGRMENTEAFF.

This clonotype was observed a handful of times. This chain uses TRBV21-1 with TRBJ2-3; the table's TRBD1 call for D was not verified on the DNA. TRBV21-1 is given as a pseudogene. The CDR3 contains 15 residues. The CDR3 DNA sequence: TGTGCCAGCAGCAGCGCCGGGACACACACAGATACGCAGTATTTT. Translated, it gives CASSSAGTHTDTQYF.

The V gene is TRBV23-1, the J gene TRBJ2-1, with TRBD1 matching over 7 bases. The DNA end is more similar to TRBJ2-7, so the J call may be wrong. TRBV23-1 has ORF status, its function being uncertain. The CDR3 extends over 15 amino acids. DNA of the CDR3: TGCGCCAGCAGTCCCTGTGGACCAGGGGGAAGAGAGCAGTACTTC. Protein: CASSPCGPGGREQYF.

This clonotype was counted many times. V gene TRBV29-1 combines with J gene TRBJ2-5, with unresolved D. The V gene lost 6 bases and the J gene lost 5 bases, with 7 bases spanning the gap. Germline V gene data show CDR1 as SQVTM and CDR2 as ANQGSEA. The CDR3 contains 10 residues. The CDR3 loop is CSVTKETQYF. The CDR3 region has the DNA TGCAGCGTGACCAAGGAGACCCAGTACTTC.

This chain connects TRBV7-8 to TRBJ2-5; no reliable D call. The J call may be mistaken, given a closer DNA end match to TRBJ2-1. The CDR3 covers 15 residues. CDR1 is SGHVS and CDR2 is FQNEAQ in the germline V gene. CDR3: CASSLERLLYNEQFF. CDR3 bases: TGTGCCAGCAGCTTGGAACGCCTACTCTACAATGAGCAGTTCTTC.